This TCR beta chain was sequenced during a study of shared clonotypes between healthy human individuals. On the study more broadly: The study used three CD4 naive, three CD4 memory, two CD8 naive and one CD8 memory plate per donor.

Sequencing used immunoSEQ multiplex PCR; TCRdb keeps in-frame clones, though not all of them. Of millions of clones detected, roughly 94% appear once; the ten largest clones hold roughly 0.13%. V lost 10 bases to trimming and J lost 6 bases, with 19 bases between them. This CDR3 has 13 amino acids. In germline, CDR1 is ENHRY, CDR2 SYGVKD. All of the donors resided in Nashville, Tennessee, and each was a Caucasian adult. The chain recombines TRBV10-3 with TRBJ2-7, with D tentatively TRBD2 (6 bases). Sequenced input: naive CD4+ T cells sorted from blood. As for subset: CD45RA+ positively selected. This clonotype was obtained from a man between 18 and 35 years old in good health. CDR3 sequence reads: CATTWGVPLEQYF. The CDR3 bases are TGTGCCACAACTTGGGGGGTCCCCCTCGAGCAGTACTTC.